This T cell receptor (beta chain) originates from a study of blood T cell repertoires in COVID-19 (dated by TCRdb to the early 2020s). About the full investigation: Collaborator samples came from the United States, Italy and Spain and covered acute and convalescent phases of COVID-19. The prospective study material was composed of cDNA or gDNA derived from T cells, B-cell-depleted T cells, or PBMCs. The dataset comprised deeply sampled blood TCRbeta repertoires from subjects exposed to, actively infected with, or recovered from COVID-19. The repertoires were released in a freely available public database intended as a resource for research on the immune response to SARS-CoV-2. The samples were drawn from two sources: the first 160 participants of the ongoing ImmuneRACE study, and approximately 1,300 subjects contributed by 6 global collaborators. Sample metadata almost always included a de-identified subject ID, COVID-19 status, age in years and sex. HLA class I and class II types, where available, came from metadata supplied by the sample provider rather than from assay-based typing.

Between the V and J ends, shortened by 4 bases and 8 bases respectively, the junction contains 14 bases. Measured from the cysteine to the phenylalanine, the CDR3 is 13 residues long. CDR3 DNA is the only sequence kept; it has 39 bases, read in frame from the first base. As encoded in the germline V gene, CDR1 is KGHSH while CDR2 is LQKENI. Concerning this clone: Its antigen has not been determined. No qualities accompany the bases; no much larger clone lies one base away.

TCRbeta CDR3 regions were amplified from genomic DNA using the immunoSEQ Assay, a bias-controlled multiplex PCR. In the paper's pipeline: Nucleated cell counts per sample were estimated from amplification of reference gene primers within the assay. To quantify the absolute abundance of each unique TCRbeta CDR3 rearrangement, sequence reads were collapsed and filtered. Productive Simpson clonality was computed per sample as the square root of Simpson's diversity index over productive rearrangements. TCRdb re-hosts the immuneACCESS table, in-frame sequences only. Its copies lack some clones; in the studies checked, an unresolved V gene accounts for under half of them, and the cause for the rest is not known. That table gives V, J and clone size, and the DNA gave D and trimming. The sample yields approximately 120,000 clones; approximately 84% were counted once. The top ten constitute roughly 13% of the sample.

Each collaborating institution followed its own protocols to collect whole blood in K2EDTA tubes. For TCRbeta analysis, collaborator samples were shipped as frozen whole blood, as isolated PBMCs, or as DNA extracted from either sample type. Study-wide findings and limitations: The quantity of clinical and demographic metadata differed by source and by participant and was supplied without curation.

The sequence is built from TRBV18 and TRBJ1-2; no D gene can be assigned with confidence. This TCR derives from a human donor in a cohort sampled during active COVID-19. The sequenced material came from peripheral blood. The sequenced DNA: TGTGCCAGCTCACGGGAGCAGTCGATAGGCTACACCTTC. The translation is CASSREQSIGYTF.